This T cell receptor (beta chain) was obtained from a study of lung T cells in sarcoidosis with Löfgren's syndrome. Study-level points and caveats: Multiple Löfgren's syndrome patients reportedly shared TRAV12-1 and TRBV2 CDR3 motifs, suggesting public CD4+ TCRs.

By sample share, this clonotype is medium-sized. Its antigen remains unknown. TCRdb independently ran MiXCR on the reads; one entry per CDR3 protein. The sample holds approximately 2,200 distinct CDR3 sequences; more than 20% are singletons and the top ten take about a tenth. J was trimmed by 4 bases and V by 5 bases; bases with no gene match: 17. The CDR3 has 19 residues. CDR1 and CDR2 from the germline V gene are SGHAT and FQNNGV. The sequenced material came from CD4+ T cells from bronchoalveolar lavage. The chain links TRBV11-2 to TRBJ2-7; 13 bases align to TRBD2. This receptor was identified in a human donor with sarcoidosis (Löfgren's syndrome or another form), or a control subject (not recorded which). CDR3 in amino acids: CASSPQGLAGQAGEYEQYF. CDR3 DNA sequence: TGTGCCAGCAGCCCCCAGGGACTAGCGGGACAAGCGGGGGAATACGAGCAGTACTTC.